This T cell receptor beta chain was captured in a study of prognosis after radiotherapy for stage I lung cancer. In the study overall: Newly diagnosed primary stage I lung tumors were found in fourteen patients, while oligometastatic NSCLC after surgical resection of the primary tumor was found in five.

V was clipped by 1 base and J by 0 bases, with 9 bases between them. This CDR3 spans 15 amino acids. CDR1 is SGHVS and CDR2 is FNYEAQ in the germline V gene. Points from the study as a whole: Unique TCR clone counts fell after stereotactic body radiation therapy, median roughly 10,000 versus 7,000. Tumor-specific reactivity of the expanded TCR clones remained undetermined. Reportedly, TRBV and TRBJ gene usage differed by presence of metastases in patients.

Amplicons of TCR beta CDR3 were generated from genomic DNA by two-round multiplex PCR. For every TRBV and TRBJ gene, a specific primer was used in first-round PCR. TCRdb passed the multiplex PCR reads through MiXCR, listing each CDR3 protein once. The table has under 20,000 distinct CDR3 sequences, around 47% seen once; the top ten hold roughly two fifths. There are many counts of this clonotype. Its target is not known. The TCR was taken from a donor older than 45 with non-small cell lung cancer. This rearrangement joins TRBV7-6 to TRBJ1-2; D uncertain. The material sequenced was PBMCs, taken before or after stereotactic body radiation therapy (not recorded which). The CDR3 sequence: CASSLEYGSNYGYTF. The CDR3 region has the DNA TGTGCCAGCAGCTTAGAATATGGTTCTAACTATGGCTACACCTTC.